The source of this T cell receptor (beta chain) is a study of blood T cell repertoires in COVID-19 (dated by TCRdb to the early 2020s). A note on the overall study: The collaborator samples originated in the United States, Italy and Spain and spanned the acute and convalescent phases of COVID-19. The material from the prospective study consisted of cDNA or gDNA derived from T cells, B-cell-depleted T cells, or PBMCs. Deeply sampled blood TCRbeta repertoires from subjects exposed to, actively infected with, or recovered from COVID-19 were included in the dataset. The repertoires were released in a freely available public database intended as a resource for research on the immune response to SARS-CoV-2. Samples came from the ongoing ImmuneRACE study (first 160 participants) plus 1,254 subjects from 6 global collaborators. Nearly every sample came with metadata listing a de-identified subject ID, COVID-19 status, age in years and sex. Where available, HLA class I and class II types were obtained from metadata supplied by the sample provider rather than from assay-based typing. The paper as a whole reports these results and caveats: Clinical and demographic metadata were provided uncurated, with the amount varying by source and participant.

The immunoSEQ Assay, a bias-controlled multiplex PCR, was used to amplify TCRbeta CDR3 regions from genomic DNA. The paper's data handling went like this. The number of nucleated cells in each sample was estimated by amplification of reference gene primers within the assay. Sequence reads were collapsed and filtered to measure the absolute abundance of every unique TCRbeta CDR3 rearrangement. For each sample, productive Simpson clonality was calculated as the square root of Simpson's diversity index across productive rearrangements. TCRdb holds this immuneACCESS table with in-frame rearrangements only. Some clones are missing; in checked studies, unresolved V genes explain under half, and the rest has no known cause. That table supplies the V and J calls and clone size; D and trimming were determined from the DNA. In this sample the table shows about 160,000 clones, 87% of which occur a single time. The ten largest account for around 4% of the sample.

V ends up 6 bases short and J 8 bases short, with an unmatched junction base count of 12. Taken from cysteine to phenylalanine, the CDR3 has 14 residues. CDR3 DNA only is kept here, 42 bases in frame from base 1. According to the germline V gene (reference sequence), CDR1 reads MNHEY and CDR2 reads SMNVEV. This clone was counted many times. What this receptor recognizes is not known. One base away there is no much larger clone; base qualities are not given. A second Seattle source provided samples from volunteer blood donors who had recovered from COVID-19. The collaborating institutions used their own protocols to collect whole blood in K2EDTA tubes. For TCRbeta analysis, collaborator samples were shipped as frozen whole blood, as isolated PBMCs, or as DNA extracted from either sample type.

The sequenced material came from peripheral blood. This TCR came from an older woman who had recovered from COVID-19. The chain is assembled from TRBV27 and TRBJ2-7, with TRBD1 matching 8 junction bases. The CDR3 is CASRSMDRAEKQYF. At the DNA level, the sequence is TGTGCCAGCAGATCGATGGACAGGGCCGAAAAGCAGTACTTC.